The 12 T cell receptor beta chains below all came from one sample that was sequenced in a study of blood T cell repertoires in COVID-19 (dated by TCRdb to the early 2020s). Libraries were prepared through the immunoSEQ multiplex PCR assay. TCRdb obtained this table from immuneACCESS and retained in-frame rearrangements with V and J assigned. These tables miss some clones; where compared with another copy, unresolved V genes account for less than half of the shortfall, and the remainder is unexplained. The sample table holds approximately 230,000 clones, of which around 89% were seen once. The ten most abundant clones make up approximately 6% of the sample. The specimen was peripheral blood. These receptors were obtained from a woman in her twenties or thirties with COVID-19, enrolled during active disease.

The chain is built from TRBV10-2 and TRBJ2-3; TRBD2 agrees at 13 bases. This CDR3 spans 16 amino acids. The V gene end was trimmed by 3 bases and the J gene end by 1 base; junction bases not matched to a gene: 1. CDR1 is WSHSY and CDR2 is SAAADI in the germline V gene. The CDR3 sequence is CASSDTSGGGTDTQYF. In DNA, the CDR3 is TGCGCCAGCAGTGACACTAGCGGGGGGGGCACAGATACGCAGTATTTT.

The chain has TRBV5-4 and TRBJ2-7, with 11 positions matching TRBD1. Germline V gene lookup returns CDR1 SGHNT and CDR2 YYREEE (reference sequence). Unmatched junction bases numbered 10, after V lost 4 bases and J lost 7 bases. The CDR3 has 15 amino acids. The CDR3 spells CASSNRTGGHVEQYF. The CDR3 DNA sequence: TGTGCCAGCAGCAATCGGACAGGGGGCCATGTGGAGCAGTACTTC.

This clone has only a few counts. The rearrangement links TRBV5-4 to TRBJ2-1; 7 nucleotides line up with TRBD2. The J segment lost 7 bases and the V segment lost 4 bases, leaving 11 bases of the junction unmatched. Germline CDR1 and CDR2: SGHNT and YYREEE (reference sequence). This CDR3 comprises 15 residues. The DNA of the CDR3 is TGTGCCAGCAGCCCCCGGGCGGGAGAATTGAATGAGCAGTTCTTC. Its translation: CASSPRAGELNEQFF.

This clone was seen only once. This sequence joins TRBV10-3 and TRBJ2-3, with 8 bases fitting TRBD1. Germline V gene lookup returns CDR1 ENHRY and CDR2 SYGVKD. This CDR3 comprises 12 residues. The V and J ends lost 6 bases and 5 bases, in that order; junction bases with no gene match: 1. In nucleotides, the CDR3 is TGTGCCATCAGCGGACAGGGAGATACGCAGTATTTT. It is translated as CAISGQGDTQYF.

V is TRBV7-6 and J is TRBJ2-5; the match to TRBD2 covers 7 bases. Germline CDR1 reads SGHVS; CDR2 reads FNYEAQ. The CDR3 has 14 amino acids. Trimming at V came to 5 bases and at J to 1 base, leaving 4 bases not matched to a gene. CDR3 sequence (DNA): TGTGCCAGCAGCGGGAGGGTGGGCCAAGAGACCCAGTACTTC. Protein sequence: CASSGRVGQETQYF.

V usage is TRBV7-8 and J usage is TRBJ2-2; TRBD2 is a possible D gene (6 bases). CDR1 and CDR2 (germline): SGHVS, FQNEAQ. The CDR3 has 17 residues. Trimming took off 1 base at V and 2 bases at J, with 14 bases between the two ends. The CDR3 bases are TGTGCCAGCAGCTTAGTGGAGGGACCCTTCAACACCGGGGAGCTGTTTTTT. It is translated as CASSLVEGPFNTGELFF.

The chain couples TRBV7-2 to TRBJ2-3; D is unresolved. The CDR3 covers 13 residues. V was cut by 0 bases and J by 5 bases, with 6 bases left in between. Germline CDR1 SGHTA, CDR2 FQGNSA. The DNA for the CDR3 is TGTGCCAGCAGCTTAGCTTCGGGAGATACGCAGTATTTT. Its translation: CASSLASGDTQYF. The variable domain in full, completed from reference TRBV7-2 and TRBJ2-3, reads GAGVSQSPSNKVTEKGKDVELRCDPISGHTALYWYRQSLGQGLEFLIYFQGNSAPDKSGLPSDRFSAERTGGSVSTLTIQRTQQEDSAVYLCASSLASGDTQYFGPGTRLTVL.

The J gene is TRBJ2-6, the V gene TRBV27; TRBD2 agrees at 8 bases. J was trimmed by 0 bases and V by 3 bases; bases with no gene match: 4. CDR1 is MNHEY and CDR2 is SMNVEV in the germline V gene (reference sequence). The CDR3 extends over 17 amino acids. CDR3 coding DNA: TGTGCCAGCAGTTTCTGGCGGGAGGCCTCTGGGGCCAACGTCCTGACTTTC. This translates into CASSFWREASGANVLTF.

V is TRBV10-1 and J is TRBJ2-3; 8 bases match TRBD1. The CDR3 extends over 14 amino acids. Germline V gene sequence: CDR1 WNHNN, CDR2 SYGVQD (reference sequence). J was trimmed by 2 bases and V by 6 bases; bases with no gene match: 4. DNA of the CDR3: TGCGCCAGCAGCCGGGACAGGCCCACAGATACGCAGTATTTT. This encodes CASSRDRPTDTQYF.

There are a few counts of this clone. The rearrangement links TRBV30 to TRBJ1-5; 9 bases fit TRBD1. This CDR3 is 14 amino acids long. V dropped 3 bases and J dropped 7; count of bases not matched to a gene: 7. Germline V lookup: CDR1 GTSNPN, CDR2 SVGIG (reference sequence). CDR3 DNA: TGTGCCTGGAGCGCCGGGACAGGGAAGCAGCCCCAGCATTTT. Residues: CAWSAGTGKQPQHF.

This clone was detected only once. J is TRBJ2-3 and V is TRBV4-2; 10 bases match TRBD2. V lost 1 base and J lost 1; bases outside the gene matches: 8. Germline V gene sequence: CDR1 LGHNA, CDR2 YNFKEQ. CDR3 size: 18 residues. The CDR3 sequence is CASSQVYPAGGGTDTQYF. The CDR3 DNA follows: TGTGCCAGCAGCCAAGTATACCCAGCGGGGGGGGGCACAGATACGCAGTATTTT.

The chain carries TRBV5-4 and TRBJ2-5; a weak D match, TRBD2 (6 bases). Between the trimmed V and J ends, which lost 0 bases and 5 bases, there was a span of 11 bases. The CDR3 is 14 amino acids. CDR1 is SGHNT and CDR2 is YYREEE in the germline V gene (reference sequence). CDR3 sequence: CASSLVGGTETQYF. DNA for the CDR3: TGTGCCAGCAGCTTGGTGGGGGGAACGGAGACCCAGTACTTC.